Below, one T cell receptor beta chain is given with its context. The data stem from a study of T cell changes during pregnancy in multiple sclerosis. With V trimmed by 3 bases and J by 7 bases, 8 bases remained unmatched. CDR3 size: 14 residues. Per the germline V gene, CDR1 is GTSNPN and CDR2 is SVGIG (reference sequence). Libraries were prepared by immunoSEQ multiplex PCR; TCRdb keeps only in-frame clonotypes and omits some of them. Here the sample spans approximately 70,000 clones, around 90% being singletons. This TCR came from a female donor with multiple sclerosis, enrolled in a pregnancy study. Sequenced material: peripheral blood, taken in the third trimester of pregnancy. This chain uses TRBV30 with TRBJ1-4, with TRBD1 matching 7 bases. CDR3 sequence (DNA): TGTGCCTGGAGCGGACAGGTCAGGCCTGAAAAACTGTTTTTT. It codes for CAWSGQVRPEKLFF.